This T cell receptor beta chain was sequenced during a study of T cell changes during pregnancy in multiple sclerosis. Germline V gene sequence: CDR1 LGHNT, CDR2 FRNRAP. Between the trimmed V and J ends, which lost 4 bases and 0 bases, there was a span of 12 bases. There are 15 residues in the CDR3. The table came from immunoSEQ multiplex PCR; TCRdb's copy has only in-frame clones and leaves some out. The sample holds tens of thousands of clones; roughly 90% are singletons and the top ten take approximately 9.5%. The TCR was taken from a female donor in good health, enrolled as a control in a pregnancy study. This sequence joins TRBV12-5 and TRBJ1-1, with D possibly matching TRBD1 (6 bases). The specimen comprised peripheral blood, sampled after pregnancy. This CDR3 is CASGSTGHLNTEAFF. DNA of the CDR3: TGTGCTAGTGGTTCGACGGGACACCTGAACACTGAAGCTTTCTTT.